The clone carrying this TCR beta chain appeared many times. The antigen is not known. This sample was included in a study of Graves' ophthalmopathy and Graves' hyperthyroidism. Whole-study results and caveats: Blood repertoires reportedly contained most expanded thyroid clonotypes above 0.001 frequency. With 65% to 71% sensitivity and approximately 73% specificity, the model predicted ophthalmopathy progression.

Amplification from RNA transcripts yielded the TCR beta CDR3 regions. The workflow started with a first-round RT-PCR run with HTBI primers and then moved on to a second-round multiplex PCR. TCRdb fed the multiplex PCR reads into MiXCR, producing one record per CDR3 protein. The data hold fewer than 600,000 distinct CDR3 sequences, with about an eighth observed a single time. This clonotype was obtained from a woman aged 30 to 39 with Graves' ophthalmopathy. The specimen was blood.

This chain's CDR3 is CASSVPGGGAGGELFF. The CDR3 DNA is TGTGCCAGCAGCGTTCCGGGCGGGGGGGCCGGCGGGGAGCTGTTTTTT. The gene calls are TRBV9 and TRBJ2-2; 9 nucleotides line up with TRBD2. Trimming cost V 2 bases and J 7 bases; bases outside gene matches: 9. Germline lookup yields CDR1 SGDLS and CDR2 YYNGEE. The CDR3 covers 16 residues.